Listed below are T cell receptor beta chains from one sample, sequenced in a study of T cell clonotyping in hematopoietic cell transplantation. TCRdb keeps only in-frame clones here, not all; method: immunoSEQ multiplex PCR. Found here are fewer than 80,000 clones, around 94% of them singletons; the top ten hold more than 1.5%. The sequenced sample consisted of peripheral blood mononuclear cells. These receptors originate from a man aged 45-65 years in good health. Some clones in this sample may be carry-over from other donors' samples. CDR3s include the opening cysteine and the closing phenylalanine or tryptophan. A D gene is named only where the DNA matches it firmly.

TRBJ1-4 | NA | TRBV14 | CASSPFGTRGPEKLFF | TGTGCCAGCAGCCCCTTTGGAACCAGGGGCCCCGAAAAACTGTTTTTT
TRBJ2-7 | NA | TRBV29-1 | CSASDGRGYEQYF | TGCAGCGCCTCGGACGGCAGGGGTTACGAGCAGTACTTC
TRBJ1-1 | NA | TRBV28 | CASHTGFTEAFF | TGTGCCAGCCACACAGGATTTACTGAAGCTTTCTTT
TRBJ2-3 | TRBD2 | TRBV6-6 | CASSSRLAGVTDTQYF | TGTGCCAGCAGCTCCCGACTAGCGGGGGTTACAGATACGCAGTATTTT
TRBJ2-2 | NA | TRBV4-2 | CASSTTGGKAGELFF | TGTGCCAGCAGCACCACCGGGGGCAAGGCCGGGGAGCTGTTTTTT
TRBJ1-2 | NA | TRBV28 | CASSLDVEGYTF | TGTGCCAGCAGTTTAGACGTTGAGGGCTACACCTTC
TRBJ1-5 | NA | TRBV2 | CASRHRDSSQPQHF | TGTGCCAGCAGACACAGGGACTCAAGTCAGCCCCAGCATTTT
TRBJ2-5 | TRBD2 | TRBV5-1 | CASSLDGTSGPGQETQYF | TGCGCCAGCAGCTTGGATGGGACTAGCGGTCCCGGCCAGGAGACCCAGTACTTC
TRBJ2-2 | TRBD2 | TRBV10-3 | CAITERENTGELFF | TGTGCCATCACCGAGCGGGAGAACACCGGGGAGCTGTTTTTT
TRBJ2-2 | NA | TRBV5-4 | CASSLESTGELFF | TGTGCCAGCAGCTTGGAAAGCACCGGGGAGCTGTTTTTT
TRBJ2-1 | NA | TRBV9 | CASSPPGAIEQFF | TGTGCCAGCAGTCCCCCCGGGGCTATTGAGCAGTTCTTC
TRBJ2-2 | TRBD2 | TRBV4-1 | CASSQVAGDSNTGELFF | TGCGCCAGCAGCCAAGTGGCGGGGGACTCGAACACCGGGGAGCTGTTTTTT
TRBJ2-3 | NA | TRBV4-1 | CASSRDSNTDTQYF | TGCGCCAGCAGCCGAGACTCGAACACAGATACGCAGTATTTT
TRBJ2-7 | TRBD1 | TRBV5-6 | CASSRRDRLTYEQYF | TGTGCCAGCAGCCGCCGGGACAGGCTAACCTACGAGCAGTACTTC
TRBJ2-3 | TRBD2 | TRBV5-4 | CASSSGLAGVTDTQYF | TGTGCCAGCAGCTCGGGACTAGCGGGAGTCACAGATACGCAGTATTTT